The clone carrying this T cell receptor beta chain was picked up many times. Its specificity is unknown. This entry comes from a study of T cell repertoires in cytomegalovirus infection. The CDR3 has 14 amino acids. In germline, CDR1 is MNHNY, CDR2 SVGAGI (reference sequence). J was trimmed by 1 base and V by 7 bases; bases with no gene match: 1. Overall study findings and caveats: HLA-C-restricted TCR beta clonotypes specific for CMV led the ex vivo response.

TCRdb fed the reads into MiXCR, producing one record per CDR3 protein. This table holds about 740,000 distinct CDR3 sequences, roughly 36% found once. The TCR was taken from a human donor in good health (CMV status not recorded). Some clones in this sample may be carry-over from other donors' samples. This rearrangement joins TRBV6-6 to TRBJ2-6; 7 nucleotides align to TRBD2. The sample taken for sequencing was PBMCs. The CDR3, as DNA: TGTGCCAGCACCGGGGGGTCTGGGGCCAACGTCCTGACTTTC. This sequence encodes CASTGGSGANVLTF.